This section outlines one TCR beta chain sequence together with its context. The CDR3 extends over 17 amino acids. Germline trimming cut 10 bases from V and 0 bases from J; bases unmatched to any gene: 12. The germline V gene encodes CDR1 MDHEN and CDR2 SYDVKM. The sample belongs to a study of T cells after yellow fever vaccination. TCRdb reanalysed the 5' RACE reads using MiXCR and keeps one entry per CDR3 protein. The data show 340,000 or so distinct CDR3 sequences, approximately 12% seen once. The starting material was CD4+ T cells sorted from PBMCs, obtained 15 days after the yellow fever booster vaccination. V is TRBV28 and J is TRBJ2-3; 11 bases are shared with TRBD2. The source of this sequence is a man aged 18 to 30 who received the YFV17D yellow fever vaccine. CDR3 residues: CATLSRTSGRSTDTQYF. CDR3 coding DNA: TGTGCCACCCTTTCAAGGACTAGCGGGCGCAGCACAGATACGCAGTATTTT.